One and the same sample provided the 3 T cell receptor beta chains below, sequenced in a study of shared clonotypes between healthy human individuals. The repertoire was sequenced with immunoSEQ multiplex PCR; TCRdb's copy has only in-frame clones and lacks some. The repertoire includes approximately 1.1 million clones, around 78% of them detected once, and under 0.6% sits in the top ten. Sequencing input: memory CD4+ T cells from PBMCs. Subset of the sample: CD45RA-negative fraction. The receptors derive from a man in his late teens or twenties in good health. Some clones in this sample may be carry-over from other donors' samples.

In regard to this clone: A much larger clonotype is one base distant, so this may be a read error. The genes are TRBV5-1 and TRBJ1-1; 7 positions agree with TRBD1. Germline V CDR1 and CDR2: SGHRS, YFSETQ. After removal of 4 bases from V and 4 bases from J, the junction contained 1 base not matched to a gene. The CDR3 is 12 amino acids. CDR3 coding DNA: TGCGCCAGCAGCCCAGGGGGCACTGAAGCTTTCTTT. Its translation is CASSPGGTEAFF.

This chain connects TRBV6-1 to TRBJ1-3, with a tentative D call TRBD1 (5 bases). Germline V CDR1 and CDR2: MNHNS, SASEGT. The V end was cut by 3 bases, the J end by 2 bases, with 17 bases between. The CDR3 length is 17 residues. CDR3 coding DNA: TGTGCCAGCAGTGAGACTCCACCAGGGCTCGCTGGAAACACCATATATTTT. Protein product: CASSETPPGLAGNTIYF.

The V call is TRBV10-3, the J call TRBJ2-3; TRBD1 is a possible D gene (6 bases). The germline V and J ends were trimmed by 4 bases and 0 bases, with 8 bases remaining between them. CDR1 is ENHRY, CDR2 SYGVKD, per germline. The CDR3 runs 14 residues. The CDR3 sequence is CAISVGASTDTQYF. CDR3 nucleotide sequence: TGTGCCATCAGTGTGGGGGCTAGCACAGATACGCAGTATTTT.